This T cell receptor beta chain came from a study of T cells and Merkel cell carcinoma outcomes. TCRdb's copy holds only in-frame clones and misses some; the assay was immunoSEQ multiplex PCR. The top ten clones hold 7.9% of a sample with about 15,000 clones, about 89% of them seen once. Findings of the study overall: Reportedly, T-cell repertoire with density predicts Merkel cell carcinoma outcomes.

A note on this clone: Antigen specificity is unknown.

This sequence originates from a human donor with Merkel cell carcinoma. The sample comprised tumor tissue from Merkel cell carcinoma.

CDR3 DNA: TGTGCCAGCACCTGGGGCGGGGAGGACGGCAATGAGCAGTTCTTC. It yields the protein CASTWGGEDGNEQFF. The chain recombines TRBV6-5 with TRBJ2-1; weak D call: TRBD2 (6 bases). V lost 7 bases, J lost 6 bases, and 19 bases lay in between. Germline V gene data show CDR1 as MNHEY and CDR2 as SVGAGI. The CDR3 contains 15 residues.